This passage covers 20 T cell receptor beta chains from one sample sequenced in a study of shared clonotypes between healthy human individuals (dated by TCRdb to the early 2020s). Receptor amplification or capture employed the immunoSEQ multiplex PCR assay. Imported from immuneACCESS, the table was reduced by TCRdb to in-frame sequences with V and J called. These copies leave out some clones; in studies compared against another copy, an unresolved V gene accounts for under half, and the cause of the remainder is not known. This sample holds roughly 2,300,000 clones; under 95% were observed only once. The ten largest clones represent more than 0.35% of the sample. The sample consisted of naive CD4+ T cells from PBMCs. The cell subset or site label for this specimen denotes: CD45RA+ positively selected. The source is a man in his late teens or twenties in good health. Some clones in this sample may be carry-over from other donors' samples.

As to this clone: This specimen includes other DNA sequences encoding the same CDR3. This sequence joins TRBV7-3 and TRBJ1-2; 9 nucleotides align to TRBD1. V was clipped by 4 bases and J by 6 bases; unmatched bases: 3. Per germline, CDR1 SGHTA and CDR2 FQGTGA. The CDR3 loop spans 13 amino acids. CDR3 sequence (DNA): TGTGCCAGCAGCTCCAGGACAGGGGATGGCTACACCTTC. Its translation is CASSSRTGDGYTF.

The genes are TRBV7-3 and TRBJ2-3; 15 bases are a match to TRBD2. The V segment lost 5 bases and the J segment 4 bases; nucleotides outside the gene matches: 10. CDR3 size: 18 residues. The V gene's germline CDR1 is SGHTA and CDR2 FQGTGA. The CDR3 DNA reads as TGTGCCAGCAGCGCCCTGCCGGGACTAGCGGGAGGTGCAGATACGCAGTATTTT. This encodes CASSALPGLAGGADTQYF.

This chain uses TRBV19 with TRBJ2-2; 7 bases line up with TRBD2. The CDR3 sequence is 15 residues long. Germline trimming cut 7 bases from V and 5 bases from J; bases unmatched to any gene: 10. Germline loops: CDR1 LNHDA, CDR2 SQIVND (reference sequence). DNA of the CDR3: TGTGCCAGTATCAGTGGGAGGGCAGGAACCGGGGAGCTGTTTTTT. As protein: CASISGRAGTGELFF.

The V gene is TRBV7-2, the J gene TRBJ2-7; tentatively, D is TRBD2 (5 bases). The CDR3 consists of 16 residues. CDR1 and CDR2 from the germline V gene are SGHTA and FQGNSA. V was clipped by 5 bases and J by 0 bases, with 17 bases between them. CDR3 nucleotides: TGTGCCAGCAGCCTTAGGGCGGGCGGTGCCTCCTACGAGCAGTACTTC. Its protein is CASSLRAGGASYEQYF.

This chain uses TRBV5-5 with TRBJ1-1, with D tentatively TRBD1 (6 bases). The CDR3 runs 14 residues. V was shortened by 0 bases and J by 5 bases, with 11 bases between the two germline ends. Per germline, CDR1 SGHKS and CDR2 YYEKEE (reference sequence). The CDR3 region is CASSLGPGETEAFF. As DNA, the CDR3 is TGTGCCAGCAGCTTGGGTCCAGGGGAAACTGAAGCTTTCTTT.

This rearrangement joins TRBV5-5 to TRBJ1-2; D gene uncertain. The CDR3 is made up of 13 amino acids. Germline V CDR1 and CDR2: SGHKS, YYEKEE (reference sequence). The V end was cut by 0 bases, the J end by 7 bases, with 10 bases between. CDR3 sequence: CASSLAFEGGYTF. DNA of the CDR3: TGTGCCAGCAGCTTGGCATTTGAGGGTGGCTACACCTTC.

This chain's CDR3 is CASRYRGKETQYF. CDR3 nucleotides: TGTGCCAGCAGGTACCGGGGGAAAGAGACCCAGTACTTC. This chain connects TRBV27 to TRBJ2-5, with D maybe TRBD2 (6 bases). The CDR3 loop spans 13 amino acids. V was pared by 6 bases and J by 3 bases, with 11 bases between. The germline V gene has CDR1 MNHEY and CDR2 SMNVEV (reference sequence).

The chain has TRBV5-1 and TRBJ2-3; TRBD2 is a possible D gene (5 bases). Germline CDR1 and CDR2: SGHRS and YFSETQ. Deletions cut 1 base from V and 0 bases from J, with 12 bases between. The CDR3 is 16 amino acids. The CDR3 loop reads CASSLYLAESTDTQYF. Here the CDR3 DNA reads TGCGCCAGCAGCTTGTACCTAGCAGAAAGCACAGATACGCAGTATTTT.

This sequence joins TRBV5-1 and TRBJ1-4; D unresolved. The germline V and J ends were trimmed by 1 base and 7 bases, with 14 bases remaining between them. This CDR3 contains 15 residues. Germline CDR1 reads SGHRS; CDR2 reads YFSETQ. Here the CDR3 reads CASSLTDPLSEKLFF. The CDR3 region has the DNA TGCGCCAGCAGCTTGACCGACCCCCTCAGTGAAAAACTGTTTTTT.

The V gene is TRBV6-1, the J gene TRBJ2-2; TRBD2 matches 8 bases. Unmatched junction bases numbered 8, after V lost 7 bases and J lost 4 bases. Germline V gene data show CDR1 as MNHNS and CDR2 as SASEGT. The CDR3 totals 15 residues. The CDR3 nucleotides are TGTGCCAGCAATCCCATACTAGCGGCCACCGGGGAGCTGTTTTTT. It codes for CASNPILAATGELFF.

The chain uses TRBV6-5 and TRBJ2-1; TRBD1 is a possible D gene (5 bases). The V gene's germline CDR1 is MNHEY and CDR2 SVGAGI. This CDR3 contains 15 residues. Trimming took 2 bases from V and 2 from J, leaving 10 bases between them. CDR3 amino acids: CASSYNRFPYNEQFF. The DNA for the CDR3 is TGTGCCAGCAGTTACAACAGGTTTCCCTACAATGAGCAGTTCTTC.

The chain combines TRBV15 with TRBJ1-1; D is unclear. From germline, CDR1 is LNHNV and CDR2 YYDKDF (reference sequence). This CDR3 has 14 residues. Trimming removed 3 bases from V and 8 bases from J, with 16 bases in between. This chain's CDR3 is CATSSTPNGGEAFF. CDR3 sequence (DNA): TGTGCCACCAGCAGTACACCTAACGGAGGCGAAGCTTTCTTT.

The chain is built from TRBV27 and TRBJ2-1, with 11 bases lining up with TRBD1. The V segment lost 6 bases and the J segment 0 bases; nucleotides outside the gene matches: 4. The CDR3 has 16 amino acids. The V gene's germline CDR1 is MNHEY and CDR2 SMNVEV (reference sequence). In nucleotides, the CDR3 is TGTGCCAGCAGACGGGACAGGGGGTTCTCCTACAATGAGCAGTTCTTC. This codes for CASRRDRGFSYNEQFF.

This chain joins TRBV28 and TRBJ2-1, with D possibly matching TRBD2 (6 bases). The germline V and J ends were trimmed by 6 bases and 3 bases, with 18 bases remaining between them. The CDR3 loop spans 16 amino acids. Germline lookup yields CDR1 MDHEN and CDR2 SYDVKM. The chain's CDR3 is CASSPRLRDVYNEQFF. The CDR3 coding sequence is TGTGCCAGCAGCCCCCGGTTGCGGGACGTCTACAATGAGCAGTTCTTC.

This chain connects TRBV5-1 to TRBJ1-5, with 9 bases identical to TRBD1. V was pared by 0 bases and J by 7 bases, with 5 bases of the junction left unmatched. Germline assignment: CDR1 SGHRS and CDR2 YFSETQ. This CDR3 is 15 amino acids long. The CDR3 spells CASSLGDRAGQPQHF. The CDR3 DNA reads as TGCGCCAGCAGCTTGGGGGACAGGGCCGGGCAGCCCCAGCATTTT.

In DNA, the CDR3 is TGTGCCAGCAGTTATTCGAATATTAGGGGGAAATTATACAATGAGCAGTTCTTC. Translation gives CASSYSNIRGKLYNEQFF. The rearrangement links TRBV6-9 to TRBJ2-1, with D maybe TRBD1 (6 bases). Germline loops: CDR1 MNHGY, CDR2 SVAAGI. V lost 0 bases and J lost 4, with 19 bases in between. The CDR3 consists of 18 residues.

Regarding this clone: Because the CDR3 is missing its conserved closing phenylalanine or tryptophan, this is likely a read error. It is unclear where the CDR3 begins or ends on the DNA, so no DNA is shown, and the CDR3 is as TCRdb lists it. V usage is TRBV15 and J usage is TRBJ1-1. The germline CDR1 and CDR2 sequences are LNHNV and YYDKDF (reference sequence). The CDR3 adds up to 13 amino acids, both ends counted. The CDR3: CATSRDLRAPVDI.

The count of this clone is one. The chain couples TRBV11-2 to TRBJ2-2; D gene ambiguous. Per the germline V gene, CDR1 is SGHAT and CDR2 is FQNNGV. V gave up 1 base and J gave up 1 base, with 4 bases separating them. The CDR3 is 14 amino acids. The CDR3 spells CASSLAGNTGELFF. CDR3 nucleotides: TGTGCCAGCAGCTTAGCGGGGAACACCGGGGAGCTGTTTTTT.

The rearrangement uses TRBV7-7 and TRBJ2-5; TRBD2 is a possible D gene (6 bases). This CDR3 is built from 14 residues. Between the trimmed V and J ends, which lost 5 bases and 0 bases, there was a span of 10 bases. Germline V gene sequence: CDR1 SSHAT, CDR2 FNYEAQ (reference sequence). The CDR3 bases are TGTGCCAGCAGCCTGGGACTGCACCAAGAGACCCAGTACTTC. Translated: CASSLGLHQETQYF.

V gene TRBV2 combines with J gene TRBJ2-3; 9 bases match TRBD1. The CDR3 runs to 17 residues. Unmatched junction bases numbered 12, after V lost 5 bases and J lost 3 bases. Germline loops: CDR1 SNHLY, CDR2 FYNNEI. The CDR3 protein is CASSRYRGLSRTDTQYF. The CDR3 coding sequence is TGTGCCAGCAGTCGGTACAGGGGGCTTTCAAGGACAGATACGCAGTATTTT.